This T cell receptor (beta chain) emerged from a study of cytomegalovirus exposure and HLA in healthy donors. Findings of the study overall: High specificity and sensitivity for cytomegalovirus status were reported for the classifier. Indistinguishability led to the exclusion of some V segments, TRBV6-2 and TRBV6-3 included.

The CDR3 spans 10 residues. CDR1 and CDR2 (germline): SNHLY, FYNNEI. Nominally healthy donors were sampled, though unrecorded immune exposures were likely. This PCR relied on a set of 60 Vbeta primers and 13 Jbeta primers. The protocol was immunoSEQ multiplex PCR, while the TCRdb copy is restricted to in-frame clones and leaves out a portion. Here the sample spans about 150,000 clones, about 9.2% being singletons. This clone was detected a few times. Its antigen is unidentified. A read error may account for a junction end that differs from germline. The genes are TRBV2 and TRBJ2-1; no clear D. The sequence was collected from a middle-aged woman in good health and CMV-seropositive. Sequences were obtained from PBMCs. CDR3 in amino acids: CASSDTYRIF. CDR3 nucleotide sequence: TGTGCCAGCAGTGATACTTATAGAATCTTC.